This T cell receptor beta chain was retrieved from a study of T cells in localized non-small cell lung cancer. Study outcomes and limitations: Within adjacent lung there appeared a median around 55 of the top 100 tumor clones. Tumor showed lower T cell clonality than uninvolved adjacent lung, where it was highest. Elevated blood T cell density was associated with longer overall survival.

Using immunoSEQ multiplex PCR, the repertoire was profiled, and TCRdb retains in-frame clones only, with some absent. The data contain 870 or so clones, 15% to 25% of them seen just once; the ten biggest clones take up 14%. According to the study, adjacent lung free of atypia was obtained at least 2 cm from the tumor margin. Germline V lookup: CDR1 KGHSH, CDR2 LQKENI. There are 17 residues in the CDR3. V lost 0 bases, J lost 1 base, and 6 bases stayed unmatched. Points on this clone: The antigen is not known.

The material was normal lung tissue next to the tumor, obtained before any cancer treatment. The chain has TRBV18 and TRBJ1-2, with 9 bases matching TRBD1. This receptor was identified in a man aged 40 to 75 with stage I lung adenocarcinoma. Here the CDR3 reads CASSPPPGQGNNYGYTF. CDR3 nucleotide sequence: TGTGCCAGCTCACCACCACCCGGACAGGGGAATAACTATGGCTACACCTTC.